The T cell receptor (beta chain) described here comes from a study of identical twins. Findings of the study overall: Partial confounding of zero-insertion analyses by invariant MAIT and iNKT cells was possible. Cord blood's abundant beta clonotypes had fewer insertions, unlike memory repertoires.

A few counts support this clonotype. Its cognate antigen is unknown. V lost 4 bases, J lost 2 bases, and 23 bases lay in between. CDR1 is MDHEN and CDR2 is SYDVKM in the germline V gene. The CDR3 spans 18 residues. TCRdb passed the 5' RACE reads through MiXCR, listing each CDR3 protein once. The table lists roughly 260,000 distinct CDR3 sequences, approximately 7.8% of them singletons. Another study also made use of these data, one on yellow fever vaccine responses in identical twins.

This clonotype was sampled from a woman in her late teens or twenties in good health. Sequenced input: CD8+ T cells sorted from blood. The rearrangement links TRBV28 to TRBJ2-5; D unresolved. Here the CDR3 DNA reads TGTGCCAGCAGTTCAGCAAACCGGGCCACCAGTTGGCAAGAGACCCAGTACTTC. This codes for CASSSANRATSWQETQYF.